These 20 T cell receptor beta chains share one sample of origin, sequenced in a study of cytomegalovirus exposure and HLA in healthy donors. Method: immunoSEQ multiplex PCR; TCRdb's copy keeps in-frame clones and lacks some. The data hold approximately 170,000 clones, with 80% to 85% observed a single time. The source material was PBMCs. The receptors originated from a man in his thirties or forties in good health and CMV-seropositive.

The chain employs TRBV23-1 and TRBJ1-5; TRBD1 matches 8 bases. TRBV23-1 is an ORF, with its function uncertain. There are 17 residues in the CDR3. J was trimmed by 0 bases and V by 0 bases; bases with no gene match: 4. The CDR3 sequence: CASSQSPRGLSNQPQHF. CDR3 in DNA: TGCGCCAGCAGTCAATCGCCCAGGGGGCTTAGCAATCAGCCCCAGCATTTT.

The DNA of the CDR3 is TGTGCCAGCAGCGTGCGGACAGGGGGATACGAGCAGTACTTC. The encoded protein is CASSVRTGGYEQYF. This chain uses TRBV7-8 with TRBJ2-7; 10 nucleotides agree with TRBD1. Trimming cost V 5 bases and J 4 bases; bases outside gene matches: 5. Looked up from germline, CDR1 is SGHVS and CDR2 is FQNEAQ. This CDR3 contains 14 residues. Full variable domain (rest looked up from reference TRBV7-8 and TRBJ2-7): GAGVSQSPRYKVAKRGQDVALRCDPISGHVSLFWYQQALGQGPEFLTYFQNEAQLDKSGLPSDRFFAERPEGSVSTLKIQRTQQEDSAVYLCASSVRTGGYEQYFGPGTRLTVT.

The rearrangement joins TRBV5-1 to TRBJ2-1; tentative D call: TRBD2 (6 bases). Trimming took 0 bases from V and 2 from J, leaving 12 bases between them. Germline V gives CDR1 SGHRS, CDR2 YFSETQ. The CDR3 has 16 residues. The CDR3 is CASSLALATTYNEQFF. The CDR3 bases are TGCGCCAGCAGCTTGGCCCTAGCGACGACCTACAATGAGCAGTTCTTC.

The CDR3 protein is CASSLAGFNEQFF. CDR3 bases: TGTGCCAGCAGTTTGGCAGGGTTCAATGAGCAGTTCTTC. The rearrangement links TRBV27 to TRBJ2-1; possible D gene TRBD1, 5 bases. With 3 bases removed from V and 6 bases from J, the gap between germline ends came to 9 bases. The germline V gene encodes CDR1 MNHEY and CDR2 SMNVEV (reference sequence). This CDR3 comprises 13 residues.

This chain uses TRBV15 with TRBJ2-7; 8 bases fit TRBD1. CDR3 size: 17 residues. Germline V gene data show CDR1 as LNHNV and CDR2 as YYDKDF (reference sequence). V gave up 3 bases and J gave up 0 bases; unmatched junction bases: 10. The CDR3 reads CATSSRTGPINSYEQYF. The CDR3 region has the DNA TGTGCCACCAGCAGTCGGACAGGGCCGATTAACTCCTACGAGCAGTACTTC.

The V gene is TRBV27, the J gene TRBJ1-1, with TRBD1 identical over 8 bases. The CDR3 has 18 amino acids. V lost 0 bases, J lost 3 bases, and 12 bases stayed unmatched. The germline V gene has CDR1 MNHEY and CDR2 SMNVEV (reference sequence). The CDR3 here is CASSLSTGTGRFDTEAFF. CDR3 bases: TGTGCCAGCAGTTTATCAACCGGGACAGGTCGTTTTGACACTGAAGCTTTCTTT.

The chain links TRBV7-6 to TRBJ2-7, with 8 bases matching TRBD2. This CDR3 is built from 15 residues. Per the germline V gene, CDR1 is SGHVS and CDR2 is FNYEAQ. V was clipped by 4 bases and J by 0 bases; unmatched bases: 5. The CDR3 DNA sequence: TGTGCCAGCAGCTCAATAGCGGGGAGCTCCTACGAGCAGTACTTC. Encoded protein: CASSSIAGSSYEQYF.

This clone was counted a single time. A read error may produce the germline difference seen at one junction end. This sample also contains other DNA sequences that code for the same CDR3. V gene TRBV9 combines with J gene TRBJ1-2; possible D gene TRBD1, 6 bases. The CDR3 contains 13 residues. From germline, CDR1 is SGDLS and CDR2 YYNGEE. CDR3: CASSPNRDDGYTF. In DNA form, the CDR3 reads TGTGCTAGCAGCCCCAACAGGGACGATGGCTACACCTTC.

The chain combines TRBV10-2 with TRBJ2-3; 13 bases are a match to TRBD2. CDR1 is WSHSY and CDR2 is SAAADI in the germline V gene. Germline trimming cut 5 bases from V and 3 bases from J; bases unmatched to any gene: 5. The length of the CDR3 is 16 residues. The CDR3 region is CASSRLAGGRTDTQYF. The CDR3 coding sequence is TGCGCCAGCAGTCGACTAGCGGGGGGCCGAACAGATACGCAGTATTTT.

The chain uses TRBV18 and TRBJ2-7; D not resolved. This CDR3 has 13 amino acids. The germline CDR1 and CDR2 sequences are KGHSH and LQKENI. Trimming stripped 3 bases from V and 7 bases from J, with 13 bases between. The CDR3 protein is CASSPEEPGEQYF. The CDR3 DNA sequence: TGTGCCAGCTCACCCGAGGAGCCCGGAGAGCAGTACTTC.

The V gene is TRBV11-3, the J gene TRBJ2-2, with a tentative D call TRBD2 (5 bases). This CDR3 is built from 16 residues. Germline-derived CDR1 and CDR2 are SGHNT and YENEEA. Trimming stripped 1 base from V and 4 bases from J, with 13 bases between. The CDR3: CASSLGLYVSTGELFF. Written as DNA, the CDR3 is TGTGCCAGCAGCTTAGGACTATACGTCAGCACCGGGGAGCTGTTTTTT. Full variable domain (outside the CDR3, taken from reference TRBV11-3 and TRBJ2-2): EAGVVQSPRYKIIEKKQPVAFWCNPISGHNTLYWYLQNLGQGPELLIRYENEEAVDDSQLPKDRFSAERLKGVDSTLKIQPAELGDSAVYLCASSLGLYVSTGELFFGEGSRLTVL.

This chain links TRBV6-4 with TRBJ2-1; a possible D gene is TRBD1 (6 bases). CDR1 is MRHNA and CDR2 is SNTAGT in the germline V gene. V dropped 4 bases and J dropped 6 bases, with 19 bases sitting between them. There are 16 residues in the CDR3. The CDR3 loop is CASSVKGNEGGNEQFF. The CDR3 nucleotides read TGTGCCAGCAGTGTTAAGGGGAATGAAGGGGGCAATGAGCAGTTCTTC.

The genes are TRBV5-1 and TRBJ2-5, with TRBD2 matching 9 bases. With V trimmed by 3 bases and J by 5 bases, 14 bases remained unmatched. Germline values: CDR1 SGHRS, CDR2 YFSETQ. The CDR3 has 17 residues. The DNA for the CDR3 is TGCGCCAGCAGCTGGATGGGGGCTAGCGGGATTGGGGAGACCCAGTACTTC. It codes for CASSWMGASGIGETQYF.

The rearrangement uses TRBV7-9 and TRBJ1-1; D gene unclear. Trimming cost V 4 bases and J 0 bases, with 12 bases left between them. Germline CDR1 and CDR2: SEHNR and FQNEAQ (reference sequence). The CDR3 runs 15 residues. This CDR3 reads CASSYPASLNTEAFF. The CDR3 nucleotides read TGTGCCAGCAGCTACCCTGCCAGTCTGAACACTGAAGCTTTCTTT.

The CDR3 is CASSIGQGTSYEQYF. As DNA, the CDR3 is TGTGCCAGTAGTATAGGACAGGGGACCTCCTACGAGCAGTACTTC. V usage is TRBV19 and J usage is TRBJ2-7, with TRBD1 identical over 8 bases. The V segment lost 1 base and the J segment 0 bases; nucleotides outside the gene matches: 2. The CDR3 extends over 15 amino acids. The germline V gene has CDR1 LNHDA and CDR2 SQIVND (reference sequence).

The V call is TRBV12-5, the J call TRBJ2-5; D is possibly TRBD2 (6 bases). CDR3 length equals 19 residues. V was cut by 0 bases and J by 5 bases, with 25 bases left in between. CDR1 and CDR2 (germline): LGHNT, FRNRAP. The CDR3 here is CASGLVGCGGPLSCETQYF. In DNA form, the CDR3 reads TGTGCTAGTGGTTTGGTAGGGTGTGGAGGGCCGCTTTCGTGTGAGACCCAGTACTTC.

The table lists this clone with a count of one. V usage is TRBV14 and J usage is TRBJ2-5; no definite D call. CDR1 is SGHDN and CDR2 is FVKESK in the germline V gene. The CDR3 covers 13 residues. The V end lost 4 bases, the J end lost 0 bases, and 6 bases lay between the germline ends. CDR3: CASSPPYQETQYF. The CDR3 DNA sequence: TGTGCCAGCAGCCCTCCGTACCAAGAGACCCAGTACTTC. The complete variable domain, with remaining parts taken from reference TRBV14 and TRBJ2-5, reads EAGVTQFPSHSVIEKGQTVTLRCDPISGHDNLYWYRRVMGKEIKFLLHFVKESKQDESGMPNNRFLAERTGGTYSTLKVQPAELEDSGVYFCASSPPYQETQYFGPGTRLLVL.

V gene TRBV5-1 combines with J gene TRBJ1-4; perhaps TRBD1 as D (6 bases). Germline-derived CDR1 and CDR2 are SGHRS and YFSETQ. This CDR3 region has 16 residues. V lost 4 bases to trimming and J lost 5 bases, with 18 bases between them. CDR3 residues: CASSPALQGGNEKLFF. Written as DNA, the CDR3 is TGCGCCAGCAGCCCGGCTCTACAGGGCGGGAATGAAAAACTGTTTTTT.

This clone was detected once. CDR3 sequence reads: CASSPAATGSYEQYF. DNA of the CDR3: TGCGCCAGCAGCCCGGCCGCGACAGGTTCCTACGAGCAGTACTTC. The chain combines TRBV5-1 with TRBJ2-7, with a possible D match to TRBD1 (6 bases). This CDR3 has 15 residues. V lost 4 bases, J lost 1 base, and 15 bases lay in between. The germline V gene has CDR1 SGHRS and CDR2 YFSETQ.

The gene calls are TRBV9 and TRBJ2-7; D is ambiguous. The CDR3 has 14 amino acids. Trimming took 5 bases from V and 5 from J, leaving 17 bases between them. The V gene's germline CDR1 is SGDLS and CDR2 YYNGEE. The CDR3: CASSSHGSADEQYF. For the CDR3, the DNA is TGTGCCAGCAGTTCCCACGGGTCCGCGGACGAGCAGTACTTC.